The clone carrying this TCR beta chain was seen a few times. Its specificity is not known. These data come from a study of naive and memory T cell subsets. Findings and limits, study-wide: Findings for naive and memory subsets could not be checked against ground truth. In naive cells, over 95% of TCR sequences were seen only once. Naive repertoires, especially CD8, held a few larger clonotypes, possibly memory cells re-expressing CD45RA. TCR abundance followed a power law differing between naive and memory subsets.

Both TRBC1 and TRBC2 were covered by a beta constant-region primer of two equimolar oligonucleotides. Ligated cDNA was amplified by four rounds of PCR with nested alpha and beta constant-region primers and SP2. TCRdb passed the UMI-ligation and nested PCR reads through MiXCR, listing each CDR3 protein once. The table lists roughly 150,000 distinct CDR3 sequences, over 20% of them singletons. CMV status came from CD4+ T cell IFNgamma after overnight CMV lysate stimulation of fresh PBMCs. The CDR3 totals 12 residues. V lost 10 bases to trimming and J lost 1 base, with 11 bases between them. Germline lookup yields CDR1 MNHEY and CDR2 SVGEGT.

The V gene is TRBV6-2 or TRBV6-3, the J gene TRBJ2-7; D possibly matches TRBD1 or TRBD2 (7 bases each). This TCR came from a human donor in good health. Sequencing was done on a sample of naive CD4+ T cells from blood. CDR3 bases: TGTGCCATCAGGGGGGGGTCCTACGAGCAGTACTTC. Translating gives CAIRGGSYEQYF.